These 19 T cell receptor beta chains were sequenced from one sample in a study of T and B cells in COVID-19 patients. BIOMED2 TRB-A/B primer pools were used in multiplex TRB PCR. One entry per CDR3 protein, called by TCRdb with MiXCR from the multiplex PCR reads. The sample yields a few thousand distinct CDR3 sequences, about a fifth seen once. From blood, roughly 220-550 ng of genomic DNA served as TRB template. Sequencing was carried out using blood. These receptors originate from a human donor with active COVID-19.

This clonotype was picked up many times. The chain has TRBV20-1 and TRBJ2-1, with unresolved D. CDR1 and CDR2 (germline): DFQATT, SNEGSKA (reference sequence). The ends were cut back, 4 bases at V and 4 bases at J, with 14 bases in the middle. The CDR3 consists of 14 residues. The CDR3 region has the DNA TGCAGTGCTATTTCGGCTTACTTATACAATGAGCAGTTCTTC. It translates to CSAISAYLYNEQFF.

This clonotype is termed medium-sized. The J gene is TRBJ1-5, the V gene TRBV30; D may be TRBD1 (5 bases). Trimming stripped 1 base from V and 4 bases from J, with 8 bases between. Per germline, CDR1 GTSNPN and CDR2 SVGIG (reference sequence). The CDR3 has 13 residues. The CDR3 protein is CAWSGRTNQPQHF. CDR3 DNA sequence: TGTGCCTGGAGTGGACGGACAAATCAGCCCCAGCATTTT.

This clonotype is large in the sample. The chain carries TRBV10-3 and TRBJ2-1; the D is unclear. The CDR3 contains 11 residues. Germline loops: CDR1 ENHRY, CDR2 SYGVKD. V gave up 3 bases and J gave up 6 bases, with 3 bases separating them. The CDR3 spells CAISEVNEQFF. CDR3 coding DNA: TGTGCCATCAGTGAAGTCAATGAGCAGTTCTTC.

This clonotype was observed once. The chain carries TRBV27 and TRBJ1-2; 11 bases fit TRBD1. This CDR3 is 14 amino acids long. V was clipped by 2 bases and J by 6 bases; unmatched bases: 2. Germline values: CDR1 MNHEY, CDR2 SMNVEV (reference sequence). CDR3 amino acids: CASSLLGQGDGYTF. CDR3 nucleotide sequence: TGTGCCAGCAGTTTACTGGGACAGGGGGATGGCTACACCTTC.

V usage is TRBV12-3 or TRBV12-4 and J usage is TRBJ1-1; TRBD1 might be the D (5 bases). The V gene lost 7 bases and the J gene lost 0 bases, with 12 bases spanning the gap. The CDR3 sequence is 14 residues long. The CDR3 loop reads CASTHRRMNTEAFF. For the CDR3, the DNA is TGTGCCAGCACCCACAGGCGAATGAACACTGAAGCTTTCTTT.

This clonotype ranks as medium-sized. The chain links TRBV24-1 to TRBJ2-1; D gene unclear. The germline CDR1 and CDR2 sequences are KGHDR and SFDVKD. The CDR3 length is 11 residues. The V gene lost 5 bases and the J gene lost 8 bases, with 6 bases spanning the gap. CDR3 bases: TGTGCCACCAGTGTCCGGCATGAGCAGTTCTTC. Translated, it gives CATSVRHEQFF.

By proportion, this clonotype is medium-sized (0.01 to 0.1%). The chain employs TRBV6-2 or TRBV6-3 and TRBJ2-2; the D is unclear. CDR3 size: 13 residues. Deletions cut 2 bases from V and 5 bases from J, with 6 bases between. CDR1 is MNHEY, CDR2 SVGEGT, per germline. The CDR3 sequence is CASSYGITGELFF. Here the CDR3 DNA reads TGTGCCAGCAGTTACGGAATTACCGGGGAGCTGTTTTTT.

This clonotype was counted a few times. V gene TRBV20-1 combines with J gene TRBJ2-7, with 12 bases that match TRBD2. CDR1 and CDR2 (germline): DFQATT, SNEGSKA (reference sequence). The CDR3 extends over 16 amino acids. V lost 0 bases to trimming and J lost 6 bases; unmatched junction nucleotides: 9. In DNA form, the CDR3 reads TGCAGTGCTAGAGATCGGCTAGCGGGAGGGCCAGGCGAGCAGTACTTC. It is translated as CSARDRLAGGPGEQYF.

This clonotype came up many times. This chain uses TRBV5-1 with TRBJ2-2, with 10 bases lining up with TRBD1. Per germline, CDR1 SGHRS and CDR2 YFSETQ. The CDR3 has 15 residues. Losses at the gene ends were 4 bases for V and 7 bases for J; bases not matched to a gene: 7. This CDR3 reads CASSPGQGVVGELFF. For the CDR3, the DNA is TGCGCCAGCAGCCCAGGACAGGGGGTGGTCGGGGAGCTGTTTTTT.

This chain uses TRBV4-3 with TRBJ2-7, with D uncertain. CDR1 is LGHNA, CDR2 YSLEER, per germline. V was trimmed by 4 bases and J by 4 bases, leaving 14 bases between them. There are 14 residues in the CDR3. The CDR3 DNA sequence: TGCGCCAGCAGCCTGGCCGGGTCAGCTTACGAGCAGTACTTC. Encoded protein: CASSLAGSAYEQYF.

By share, this clonotype counts as medium-sized. The rearrangement uses TRBV6-2 or TRBV6-3 and TRBJ2-7, with D unresolved. Trimming cost V 5 bases and J 7 bases, with 9 bases left between them. This CDR3 comprises 11 residues. CDR1 and CDR2 (germline): MNHEY, SVGEGT. DNA of the CDR3: TGTGCCAGCAGTCCGGCTAGGGAGCAGTACTTC. It translates to CASSPAREQYF.

The chain links TRBV5-6 to TRBJ2-3, with D unclear. This CDR3 is built from 13 residues. Between the trimmed V and J ends, which lost 5 bases and 6 bases, there was a span of 13 bases. CDR1 and CDR2 (germline): SGHDT, YYEEEE. Written as DNA, the CDR3 is TGTGCCAGCAGTTTCCGGTCCCTCGATACGCAGTATTTT. The encoded protein is CASSFRSLDTQYF.

This clonotype is judged medium-sized. The chain recombines TRBV30 with TRBJ1-4, with D possibly being TRBD1 (6 bases). This CDR3 has 15 amino acids. Germline assignment: CDR1 GTSNPN and CDR2 SVGIG (reference sequence). The V end lost 6 bases, the J end lost 3 bases, and 17 bases lay between the germline ends. CDR3 nucleotides: TGTGCCTGTCGGAGGTGGGGGCTGGCTAATGAAAAACTGTTTTTT. This sequence encodes CACRRWGLANEKLFF.

In this sample, this clonotype is large (0.1 to 1%). The V and J genes are TRBV19 and TRBJ2-2; 7 nucleotides align to TRBD1. Trimming removed 5 bases from V and 7 bases from J; junction bases left unmatched: 7. The CDR3 is 14 amino acids. CDR1 is LNHDA, CDR2 SQIVND, per germline (reference sequence). The CDR3 coding sequence is TGTGCCAGTAGTTTACAGGGGTACGACGGGGAGCTGTTTTTT. This translates into CASSLQGYDGELFF.

This clonotype ranks as medium-sized. The chain links TRBV5-4 to TRBJ2-7, with 8 bases identical to TRBD2. The V segment lost 3 bases and the J segment 4 bases; nucleotides outside the gene matches: 18. CDR1 is SGHNT, CDR2 YYREEE, per germline (reference sequence). The CDR3 spans 18 residues. Here the CDR3 DNA reads TGTGCCAGCAGCTCCCTACCGGGTCGAGCGGGAGCCGGATACGAGCAGTACTTC. Residues: CASSSLPGRAGAGYEQYF.

This clonotype is labeled medium-sized. V and J are TRBV6-1 and TRBJ2-7; 13 bases match TRBD2. V shed 6 bases and J 5 bases; nucleotides not matched to a gene: 13. CDR1 is MNHNS, CDR2 SASEGT, per germline. This CDR3 is built from 17 residues. The CDR3, as DNA: TGTGCCAGCAGCCGGACTAGCGGGAGAGGGCATCCAAACGAGCAGTACTTC. Translated: CASSRTSGRGHPNEQYF.

With respect to this clonotype: This may come from a read error, since a much larger clone is one base off. V and J are TRBV7-2 and TRBJ1-3; the match to TRBD1 covers 7 bases. V was clipped by 5 bases and J by 4 bases; unmatched bases: 8. CDR1 is SGHTA and CDR2 is FQGNSA in the germline V gene. The CDR3 has 15 residues. The CDR3 is CASSLEGAGGNTIYF. CDR3 DNA sequence: TGTGCCAGCAGCCTCGAGGGGGCAGGGGGAAACACCATATATTTT.

This clonotype showed up just a few times. The chain links TRBV4-3 to TRBJ1-2, with 8 bases that match TRBD1. V shed 2 bases and J 7 bases; nucleotides not matched to a gene: 3. CDR3 length: 13 amino acids. Looked up from germline, CDR1 is LGHNA and CDR2 is YSLEER. The CDR3 region is CASSQLRGPGYTF. As DNA, the CDR3 is TGCGCCAGCAGCCAACTCAGGGGGCCTGGCTACACCTTC.

CDR3 in DNA: TGCGCCAGCAGCCAAGGTACGGGGGCGTATGGCTACACCTTC. Protein sequence: CASSQGTGAYGYTF. The V call is TRBV4-3, the J call TRBJ1-2; D is perhaps TRBD1 (6 bases). Trimming cost V 1 base and J 5 bases, with 11 bases left between them. Germline V gene sequence: CDR1 LGHNA, CDR2 YSLEER. The CDR3 consists of 14 residues.